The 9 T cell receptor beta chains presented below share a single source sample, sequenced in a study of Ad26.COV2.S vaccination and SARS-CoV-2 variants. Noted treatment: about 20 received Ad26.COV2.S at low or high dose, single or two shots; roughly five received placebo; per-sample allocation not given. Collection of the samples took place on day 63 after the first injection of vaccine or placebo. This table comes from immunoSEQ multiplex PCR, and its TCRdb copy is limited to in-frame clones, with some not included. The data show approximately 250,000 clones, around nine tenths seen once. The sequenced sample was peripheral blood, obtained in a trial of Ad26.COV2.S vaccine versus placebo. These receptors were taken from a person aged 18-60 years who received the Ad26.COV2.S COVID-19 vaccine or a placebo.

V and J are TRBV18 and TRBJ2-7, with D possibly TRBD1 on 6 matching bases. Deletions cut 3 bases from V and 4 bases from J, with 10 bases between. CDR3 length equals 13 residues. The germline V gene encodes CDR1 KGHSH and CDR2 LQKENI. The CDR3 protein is CASSPLQGYEQYV. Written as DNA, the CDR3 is TGTGCCAGCTCACCCCTACAGGGATACGAGCAGTACGTC.

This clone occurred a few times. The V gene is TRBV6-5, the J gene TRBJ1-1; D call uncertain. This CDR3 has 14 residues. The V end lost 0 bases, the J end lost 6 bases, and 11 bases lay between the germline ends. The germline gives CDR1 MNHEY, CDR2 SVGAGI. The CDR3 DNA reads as TGTGCCAGCAGTTACTCGGGTATCGGTGCTGAAGCTTTCTTT. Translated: CASSYSGIGAEAFF.

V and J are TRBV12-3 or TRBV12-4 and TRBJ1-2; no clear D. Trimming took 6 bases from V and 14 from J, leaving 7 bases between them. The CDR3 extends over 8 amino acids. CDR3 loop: CASSRQTF. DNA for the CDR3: TGTGCCAGCAGCCGCCAAACCTTC.

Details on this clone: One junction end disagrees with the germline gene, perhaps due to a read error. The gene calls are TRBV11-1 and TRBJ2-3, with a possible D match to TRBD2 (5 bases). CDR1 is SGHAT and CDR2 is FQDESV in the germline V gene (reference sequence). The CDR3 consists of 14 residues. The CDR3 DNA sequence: TGTGCCAGCAGCTTAGGTGGGAGCAGAGATACGCAGTATTTT. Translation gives CASSLGGSRDTQYF.

CDR3 region: CASSSGGFNQPQHF. The CDR3 DNA follows: TGTGCCAGCAGCTCAGGGGGGTTCAATCAGCCCCAGCATTTT. This chain uses TRBV7-9 with TRBJ1-5; 7 bases map to TRBD1. Germline V lookup: CDR1 SEHNR, CDR2 FQNEAQ (reference sequence). The ends lost 4 bases at V and 3 bases at J; junction bases unmatched: 3. The CDR3 length is 14 residues.

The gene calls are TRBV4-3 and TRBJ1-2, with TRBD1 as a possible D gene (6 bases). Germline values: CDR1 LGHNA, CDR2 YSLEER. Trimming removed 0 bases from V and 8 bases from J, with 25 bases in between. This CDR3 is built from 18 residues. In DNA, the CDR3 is TGCGCCAGCAGCCAAGATAGGAGCAGAGGGGGGGTGACCGACGGCTACACCTTC. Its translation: CASSQDRSRGGVTDGYTF.

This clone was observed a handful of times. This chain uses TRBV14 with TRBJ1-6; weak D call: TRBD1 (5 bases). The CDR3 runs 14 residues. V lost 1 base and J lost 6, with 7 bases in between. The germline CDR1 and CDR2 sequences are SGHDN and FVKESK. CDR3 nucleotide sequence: TGTGCCAGCAGCCAAGGACAGTTTAATTCACCCCTCCACTTT. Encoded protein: CASSQGQFNSPLHF.

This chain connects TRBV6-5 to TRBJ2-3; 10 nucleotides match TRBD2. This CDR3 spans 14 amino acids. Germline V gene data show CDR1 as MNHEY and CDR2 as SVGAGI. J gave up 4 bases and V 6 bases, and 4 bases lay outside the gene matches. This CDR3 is CASRGAGGPDTQYF. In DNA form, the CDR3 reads TGTGCCAGCAGGGGAGCGGGAGGGCCAGATACGCAGTATTTT.

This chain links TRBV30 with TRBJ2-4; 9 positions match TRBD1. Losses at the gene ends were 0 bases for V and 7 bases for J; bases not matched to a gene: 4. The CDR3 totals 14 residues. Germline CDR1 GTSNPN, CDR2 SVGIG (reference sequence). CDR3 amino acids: CAWSVGQGINIQYF. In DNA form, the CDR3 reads TGTGCCTGGAGTGTGGGACAGGGCATCAACATTCAGTACTTC.